One and the same sample provided the 25 T cell receptor beta chains below, sequenced in a study of CD8+ T cells in alopecia areata. Reverse transcription of extracted RNA yielded cDNA, which provided the sequencing template. The table came from immunoSEQ multiplex PCR; TCRdb's copy has only in-frame clones and leaves some out. The sample shows 90,000 to 130,000 clones, under 65% of them seen only once. The material sequenced was NKG2D-low CD8+ T cells sorted from blood. The receptors here all came from a human donor with alopecia areata.

The chain is built from TRBV7-9 and TRBJ2-3; D may be TRBD1 or TRBD2 (5 bases each). Per germline, CDR1 SEHNR and CDR2 FQNEAQ (reference sequence). V lost 1 base and J 4 bases, leaving 12 bases between the germline ends. This CDR3 spans 15 amino acids. CDR3 amino acids: CASSLVVGGADTQYF. The CDR3 bases are TGTGCCAGCAGCTTAGTTGTTGGGGGTGCAGATACGCAGTATTTT.

This chain connects TRBV28 to TRBJ1-5; D call uncertain. V lost 5 bases and J 5 bases, leaving 13 bases between the germline ends. The CDR3 covers 14 residues. The germline V gene encodes CDR1 MDHEN and CDR2 SYDVKM. CDR3 in DNA: TGTGCCAGCAGTGCCGGACGGAAGTATCAGCCCCAGCATTTT. It is translated as CASSAGRKYQPQHF.

The J gene is TRBJ1-1, the V gene TRBV11-2; the D is unclear. The germline CDR1 and CDR2 sequences are SGHAT and FQNNGV. Trimming shortened V by 1 base and J by 4 bases, and 16 bases separated the two germline ends. This CDR3 comprises 16 residues. The CDR3 protein is CASSLVGNGVGTEAFF. In nucleotides, the CDR3 is TGTGCCAGCAGCTTAGTCGGTAACGGGGTAGGCACTGAAGCTTTCTTT. The complete variable domain, with remaining parts taken from reference TRBV11-2 and TRBJ1-1, reads EAGVAQSPRYKIIEKRQSVAFWCNPISGHATLYWYQQILGQGPKLLIQFQNNGVVDDSQLPKDRFSAERLKGVDSTLKIQPAKLEDSAVYLCASSLVGNGVGTEAFFGQGTRLTVV.

As concerns this clone: A far larger clone is one base from this, pointing to a likely read error. The same CDR3 arises from other DNA sequences in this sample as well. V gene TRBV6-1 combines with J gene TRBJ2-1; D is ambiguous. The germline gives CDR1 MNHNS, CDR2 SASEGT. The CDR3 loop spans 12 amino acids. V shed 5 bases and J shed 6 bases, with 8 bases lying between them. The CDR3 here is CASSPISNEQFF. CDR3 in DNA: TGTGCCAGCAGTCCTATTAGCAATGAGCAGTTCTTC.

This clone showed up just once. This chain links TRBV15 with TRBJ2-2; D perhaps matches TRBD2 (6 bases). Trimming took off 0 bases at V and 6 bases at J, with 14 bases between the two ends. The CDR3 covers 16 residues. Germline V CDR1 and CDR2: LNHNV, YYDKDF (reference sequence). The CDR3 DNA follows: TGTGCCACCAGCAGAGACTCGGAGGAGGGCCCCGGGGAGCTGTTTTTT. Protein sequence: CATSRDSEEGPGELFF.

The chain couples TRBV28 to TRBJ1-1; 10 bases match TRBD1. Germline V gene sequence: CDR1 MDHEN, CDR2 SYDVKM. The CDR3 consists of 15 residues. J was trimmed by 4 bases and V by 4 bases; bases with no gene match: 6. The CDR3 sequence: CASSSPRTGGTEAFF. The CDR3 bases are TGTGCCAGCAGTTCTCCTCGGACAGGGGGCACTGAAGCTTTCTTT.

This clone was picked up a small number of times. The chain carries TRBV19 and TRBJ2-2; D might be TRBD1 (5 bases). Germline V gives CDR1 LNHDA, CDR2 SQIVND (reference sequence). The CDR3 consists of 15 residues. V lost 3 bases, J lost 0 bases, and 8 bases lay in between. The CDR3 bases are TGTGCCAGTAGTATCCGACAGTCGAACACCGGGGAGCTGTTTTTT. Translating it yields CASSIRQSNTGELFF.

This clone came up a few times. J is TRBJ1-2 and V is TRBV9; D gene uncertain. From germline, CDR1 is SGDLS and CDR2 YYNGEE. V was trimmed by 0 bases and J by 7 bases, leaving 13 bases between them. This CDR3 is 14 amino acids long. The CDR3 loop reads CASSVGAGGSGYTF. CDR3 DNA sequence: TGTGCCAGCAGCGTAGGGGCCGGTGGTTCTGGCTACACCTTC.

CDR3 region: CATGLNNEQFF. The CDR3 DNA sequence: TGTGCCACCGGACTTAACAATGAGCAGTTCTTC. The V and J genes are TRBV27 and TRBJ2-1; maybe TRBD2 (5 bases). This CDR3 spans 11 amino acids. Germline V gives CDR1 MNHEY, CDR2 SMNVEV (reference sequence). Between the trimmed V and J ends, which lost 10 bases and 5 bases, there was a span of 9 bases.

V gene TRBV6-5 combines with J gene TRBJ1-2, with D unclear. Germline CDR1 and CDR2: MNHEY and SVGAGI. The length of the CDR3 is 16 residues. Trimming took off 0 bases at V and 4 bases at J, with 15 bases between the two ends. CDR3 DNA sequence: TGTGCCAGCAGTTACTCGAGCCATCCCGGGTCCTATGGCTACACCTTC. Residues: CASSYSSHPGSYGYTF.

This chain connects TRBV7-8 to TRBJ2-1; possibly TRBD1 or TRBD2 for D (5 bases each). V was clipped by 3 bases and J by 10 bases, with 16 bases between them. The CDR3 spans 14 residues. Germline V lookup: CDR1 SGHVS, CDR2 FQNEAQ. CDR3 sequence (DNA): TGTGCCAGCAGCTTGGGGGTAGCTTCGGGGGAGCAGTTCTTC. As protein: CASSLGVASGEQFF.

This rearrangement joins TRBV14 to TRBJ2-5, with D possibly matching TRBD1 (5 bases). The CDR3 is made up of 14 amino acids. The germline V gene has CDR1 SGHDN and CDR2 FVKESK. The germline V and J ends were trimmed by 3 bases and 5 bases, with 13 bases remaining between them. CDR3 region: CASSHLGHRETQYF. In nucleotides, the CDR3 is TGTGCCAGCAGCCACCTAGGACACCGGGAGACCCAGTACTTC.

This clone was detected only a few times. The chain joins TRBV21-1 to TRBJ2-1; the table names TRBD2, a call not compared with the DNA. TRBV21-1 is a recognized pseudogene. The CDR3 is made up of 16 amino acids. The CDR3 region is CASSKIGLAAYNEQFF. As DNA, the CDR3 is TGTGCCAGCAGCAAAATCGGGCTAGCGGCTTACAATGAGCAGTTCTTC.

The rearrangement links TRBV5-4 to TRBJ2-7; 13 nucleotides agree with TRBD2. Trimming at V came to 2 bases and at J to 6 bases, leaving 2 bases not matched to a gene. CDR1 is SGHNT and CDR2 is YYREEE in the germline V gene (reference sequence). The CDR3 has 14 amino acids. The CDR3 sequence is CASSFGTSGTEQYF. DNA of the CDR3: TGTGCCAGCAGCTTTGGGACTAGCGGGACCGAGCAGTACTTC.

J is TRBJ2-1 and V is TRBV9; 13 nucleotides agree with TRBD2. The length of the CDR3 is 17 residues. V shed 5 bases, J shed 2 bases, and the junction held 7 bases outside the gene matches. Germline-derived CDR1 and CDR2 are SGDLS and YYNGEE. CDR3 region: CASRGRGTSGTYNEQFF. The CDR3 nucleotides read TGTGCCAGCAGGGGTAGAGGGACTAGCGGGACCTACAATGAGCAGTTCTTC.

This clone was seen only once. The chain is built from TRBV27 and TRBJ2-1; 11 nucleotides match TRBD2. Germline CDR1 and CDR2: MNHEY and SMNVEV (reference sequence). This CDR3 spans 15 amino acids. V lost 0 bases to trimming and J lost 6 bases; unmatched junction nucleotides: 1. CDR3 sequence reads: CASSLSLAGVNEQFF. DNA of the CDR3: TGTGCCAGCAGTTTATCACTAGCGGGAGTCAATGAGCAGTTCTTC.

This chain links TRBV11-2 with TRBJ1-2, with D perhaps TRBD1 (6 bases). V lost 0 bases and J 6 bases, leaving 20 bases between the germline ends. Germline assignment: CDR1 SGHAT and CDR2 FQNNGV. This CDR3 is built from 17 residues. This CDR3 reads CASSLDGTWGASHGYTF. DNA for the CDR3: TGTGCCAGCAGCTTAGACGGGACATGGGGCGCTTCCCATGGCTACACCTTC.

The gene calls are TRBV4-1 and TRBJ2-7; D gene unclear. This CDR3 region has 14 residues. The germline gives CDR1 MGHRA, CDR2 YSYEKL. Trimming took off 0 bases at V and 0 bases at J, with 6 bases between the two ends. CDR3 coding DNA: TGCGCCAGCAGCCAAGAATCCACCTCCTACGAGCAGTACTTC. It specifies CASSQESTSYEQYF.

The table lists this clone with a few counts. The genes are TRBV4-2 and TRBJ2-7; TRBD1 might be the D (6 bases). Trimming took off 0 bases at V and 0 bases at J, with 12 bases between the two ends. Germline CDR1 and CDR2: LGHNA and YNFKEQ. The CDR3 has 16 amino acids. The CDR3 region is CASSQEDSGSSYEQYF. The CDR3 coding sequence is TGTGCCAGCAGCCAAGAGGACAGCGGAAGCTCCTACGAGCAGTACTTC.

This clone came up many times. The J gene is TRBJ2-1, the V gene TRBV7-3, with TRBD2 matching over 12 bases. The germline gives CDR1 SGHTA, CDR2 FQGTGA. V gave up 5 bases and J gave up 3 bases; unmatched junction bases: 8. The CDR3 runs 17 residues. CDR3 loop: CASSPLSSGRVYNEQFF. The CDR3 DNA reads as TGTGCCAGCAGCCCTCTCTCTAGCGGGAGGGTCTACAATGAGCAGTTCTTC.

The CDR3 nucleotides read TGTGCCAGCAGCTTAAGGGGGGTCCCGGACTACCTTGGCAATGAGCAGTTCTTC. It specifies CASSLRGVPDYLGNEQFF. The chain couples TRBV7-2 to TRBJ2-1; possibly TRBD1 or TRBD2 for D (6 bases each). The V and J ends lost 2 bases and 6 bases respectively, with 23 bases between them. The CDR3 length is 18 residues. The V gene's germline CDR1 is SGHTA and CDR2 FQGNSA.

This clone was seen a few times. The V gene is TRBV7-9, the J gene TRBJ2-1; D unresolved. The germline V gene has CDR1 SEHNR and CDR2 FQNEAQ (reference sequence). This CDR3 is 16 amino acids long. Between the trimmed V and J ends, which lost 1 base and 0 bases, there was a span of 10 bases. DNA of the CDR3: TGTGCCAGCAGCTTAGGTAGCACGAGCTCCTACAATGAGCAGTTCTTC. It yields the protein CASSLGSTSSYNEQFF.

The chain recombines TRBV7-2 with TRBJ2-7, with D perhaps TRBD2 (7 bases). The CDR3 is 14 amino acids. The V gene lost 4 bases and the J gene lost 7 bases, with 17 bases spanning the gap. Germline V CDR1 and CDR2: SGHTA, FQGNSA. The CDR3 reads CASSSRGRSGEQYF. As DNA, the CDR3 is TGTGCCAGCAGCTCGCGGGGGCGGTCTGGAGAGCAGTACTTC.

This rearrangement joins TRBV29-1 to TRBJ1-2; TRBD1 is a possible D gene (5 bases). Trimming took 2 bases from V and 6 from J, leaving 13 bases between them. The CDR3 loop spans 13 amino acids. Germline-derived CDR1 and CDR2 are SQVTM and ANQGSEA. CDR3 coding DNA: TGCAGCGTTGAAAGGGAGAGGGGCAATGGCTACACCTTC. Protein sequence: CSVERERGNGYTF.

This clone occurred a few times. The J gene is TRBJ2-7, the V gene TRBV5-1; TRBD1 agrees at 11 bases. Per the germline V gene, CDR1 is SGHRS and CDR2 is YFSETQ. The CDR3 has 17 residues. V shed 0 bases and J 2 bases; nucleotides not matched to a gene: 7. The CDR3 DNA reads as TGCGCCAGCAGCTTGGCCTCTTCGGGACAGGGGGCCTACGAGCAGTACTTC. Translation gives CASSLASSGQGAYEQYF.